These 10 T cell receptor beta chains were all obtained from the same sample, sequenced in a study of T cell repertoires in cytomegalovirus infection. TCRdb re-derived calls from the reads in MiXCR, one entry per CDR3 protein. Among some 940,000 distinct CDR3 sequences listed, approximately 31% were seen once. These receptors' antigens are unknown. Specimen: cultured CD8+ T cells from PBMCs, collected from culture after CMV antigen stimulation. The receptor set was obtained from a human donor in good health (CMV status not recorded). Some clones in this sample may be carry-over from other donors' samples.

CDR3 sequence: CASSMWQGTGELFF. In DNA, the CDR3 is TGTGCCAGTAGTATGTGGCAAGGAACCGGGGAGCTGTTTTTT. The chain carries TRBV19 and TRBJ2-2; D remains ambiguous. Deletions cut 3 bases from V and 5 bases from J, with 10 bases between. There are 14 residues in the CDR3. Germline CDR1 is LNHDA and CDR2 is SQIVND (reference sequence).

As to this clonotype: A much larger clone sits a single nucleotide away, making a read error possible. V usage is TRBV7-8 and J usage is TRBJ1-5; 11 nucleotides agree with TRBD1. Germline V CDR1 and CDR2: SGHVS, FQNEAQ. The CDR3 sequence is 20 residues long. Trimming at V came to 1 base and at J to 2 bases, leaving 13 bases not matched to a gene. CDR3 in amino acids: CASSLGLGTGGELGNQPQHF. The DNA for the CDR3 is TGTGCCAGCAGCTTAGGACTCGGGACAGGGGGAGAATTAGGCAATCAGCCCCAGCATTTT.

The genes are TRBV28 and TRBJ2-3; TRBD2 is a possible D gene (5 bases). The CDR3 consists of 15 residues. Germline CDR1 reads MDHEN; CDR2 reads SYDVKM. The V end lost 4 bases, the J end lost 0 bases, and 11 bases lay between the germline ends. In nucleotides, the CDR3 is TGTGCCAGCAGTTACACTAGTCTTAGCACAGATACGCAGTATTTT. Its protein is CASSYTSLSTDTQYF.

This clonotype has just a few counts. In nucleotides, the CDR3 is TGCGCCAGCAGCCAAGGTTCGACAGGGGCCTATAGCAATCAGCCCCAGCATTTT. Protein: CASSQGSTGAYSNQPQHF. This chain links TRBV4-1 with TRBJ1-5; TRBD1 matches 8 bases. V trimming: 1 base; J trimming: 0 bases; junction bases outside the gene matches: 8. Germline CDR1 is MGHRA and CDR2 is YSYEKL. The CDR3 sequence is 18 residues long.

The rearrangement links TRBV13 to TRBJ2-7; D is possibly TRBD1 (6 bases). The CDR3 covers 15 residues. CDR1 and CDR2 from the germline V gene are PRHDT and FYEKMQ (reference sequence). Trimming took 4 bases from V and 1 from J, leaving 14 bases between them. The CDR3 here is CASSSGHRPSYEQYV. The CDR3 DNA reads TGTGCCAGCAGCTCGGGACACCGACCTTCCTACGAGCAGTACGTC.

This clonotype was found many times. The chain carries TRBV2 and TRBJ1-1; D perhaps matches TRBD1 (6 bases). The length of the CDR3 is 14 residues. From germline, CDR1 is SNHLY and CDR2 FYNNEI. Trimming cost V 4 bases and J 6 bases, with 15 bases left between them. The CDR3 sequence is CASSVLDSPPEAFF. CDR3 coding DNA: TGTGCCAGCAGTGTATTGGACAGTCCTCCTGAAGCTTTCTTT.

The chain couples TRBV4-3 to TRBJ2-7; 9 bases match TRBD1. CDR3 length: 16 residues. V dropped 1 base and J dropped 5; count of bases not matched to a gene: 9. Per germline, CDR1 LGHNA and CDR2 YSLEER. The CDR3 loop is CASSQGTGTGRNEQYF. CDR3 bases: TGCGCCAGCAGCCAAGGAACCGGGACAGGGCGAAACGAGCAGTACTTC.

The rearrangement joins TRBV9 to TRBJ1-2; a weak D match, TRBD1 (5 bases). With 0 bases removed from V and 0 bases from J, the gap between germline ends came to 9 bases. This CDR3 has 15 residues. CDR1 is SGDLS and CDR2 is YYNGEE in the germline V gene. The CDR3 here is CASSVGDRANYGYTF. In DNA, the CDR3 is TGTGCCAGCAGCGTAGGAGACAGAGCTAACTATGGCTACACCTTC.

This clonotype was seen only a few times. The chain recombines TRBV6-6 with TRBJ2-3; 11 nucleotides agree with TRBD2. The V segment lost 2 bases and the J segment 1 base; nucleotides outside the gene matches: 5. Looked up from germline, CDR1 is MNHNY and CDR2 is SVGAGI (reference sequence). CDR3 length: 17 residues. The CDR3 here is CASSYPMTSGGTDTQYF. CDR3 DNA sequence: TGTGCCAGCAGTTACCCTATGACTAGCGGGGGCACAGATACGCAGTATTTT.

The CDR3 sequence is CASMRYEQYF. The DNA for the CDR3 is TGTGCCAGCATGCGGTACGAGCAGTACTTC. V and J are TRBV6-1 and TRBJ2-7; D unresolved. There are 10 residues in the CDR3. Germline V lookup: CDR1 MNHNS, CDR2 SASEGT. Trimming removed 7 bases from V and 4 bases from J, with 5 bases in between.